The 21 T cell receptor beta chains in this list originate from one sample, sequenced in a study of tumor-infiltrating lymphocytes in localized non-small cell lung cancer. The protocol was immunoSEQ multiplex PCR, while the TCRdb copy is restricted to in-frame clones and leaves out a portion. The table shows about 23,000 clones, with roughly 73% occurring only once. The sample taken for sequencing was lung tumor tissue. Source of these receptors: a human donor with non-small cell lung cancer.

This clone is a singleton in its sample. The rearrangement joins TRBV5-1 to TRBJ1-3; D is unresolved. CDR3 size: 14 residues. Germline V gene sequence: CDR1 SGHRS, CDR2 YFSETQ. Trimming removed 5 bases from V and 1 base from J, with 10 bases in between. The CDR3 spells CASRLGPSGNTIYF. The CDR3 DNA is TGCGCCAGCAGACTTGGACCTTCTGGAAACACCATATATTTT.

This chain uses TRBV29-1 with TRBJ1-2, with 9 nucleotides matching TRBD1. V dropped 5 bases and J dropped 8; count of bases not matched to a gene: 12. The CDR3 consists of 14 residues. Germline V lookup: CDR1 SQVTM, CDR2 ANQGSEA. CDR3 DNA: TGCAGCGTTCAGGGACAGGGAAGCGCAGCCGGCTACACCTTC. Its translation: CSVQGQGSAAGYTF.

The sample holds one count of this clone. The genes are TRBV29-1 and TRBJ2-7; D may be TRBD1 or TRBD2 (5 bases each). The CDR3 runs to 12 residues. Per germline, CDR1 SQVTM and CDR2 ANQGSEA. The germline V and J ends were trimmed by 5 bases and 6 bases, with 14 bases remaining between them. CDR3 coding DNA: TGCAGCGTTCATAAGGGGACCAGCGAGCAGTACTTC. It translates to CSVHKGTSEQYF.

This chain links TRBV6-5 with TRBJ2-2; TRBD2 might be the D (6 bases). The length of the CDR3 is 14 residues. The V gene's germline CDR1 is MNHEY and CDR2 SVGAGI. V was shortened by 4 bases and J by 7 bases, with 13 bases between the two germline ends. This CDR3 reads CASSLHRGGGELFF. In nucleotides, the CDR3 is TGTGCCAGCAGTTTGCATAGGGGAGGCGGGGAGCTGTTTTTT.

The J gene is TRBJ1-5, the V gene TRBV18, with a tentative D call TRBD1 (5 bases). Deletions cut 8 bases from V and 0 bases from J, with 14 bases between. The CDR3 has 15 amino acids. Germline V gene sequence: CDR1 KGHSH, CDR2 LQKENI. The DNA of the CDR3 is TGTGCCAGCCGACCGGGGGGATATAGCAATCAGCCCCAGCATTTT. This encodes CASRPGGYSNQPQHF.

The V gene is TRBV2, the J gene TRBJ1-2; tentatively, D is TRBD1 (6 bases). This CDR3 is 14 amino acids long. From germline, CDR1 is SNHLY and CDR2 FYNNEI. The ends were cut back, 1 base at V and 8 bases at J, with 14 bases in the middle. CDR3 residues: CASSEEGGTRGYTF. The CDR3 bases are TGTGCCAGCAGTGAAGAGGGGGGAACTAGGGGCTACACCTTC.

The chain employs TRBV6-6 and TRBJ2-7; D is undetermined. Deletions cut 4 bases from V and 4 bases from J, with 14 bases between. In germline, CDR1 is MNHNY, CDR2 SVGAGI (reference sequence). The CDR3 runs to 14 residues. The CDR3 DNA sequence: TGTGCCAGCAGTTTGCGTCAGAATTTTTACGAGCAGTACTTC. It codes for CASSLRQNFYEQYF.

V and J are TRBV14 and TRBJ1-2; D remains ambiguous. Between the trimmed V and J ends, which lost 2 bases and 12 bases, there was a span of 16 bases. This CDR3 region has 13 residues. Germline V gene sequence: CDR1 SGHDN, CDR2 FVKESK. The CDR3 nucleotides read TGTGCCAGCAGCCAACAGACTGGTTGGGGTCACACCTTC. Residues: CASSQQTGWGHTF.

The chain has TRBV2 and TRBJ1-2; maybe TRBD1 (5 bases). The CDR3 loop spans 14 amino acids. V lost 0 bases, J lost 6 bases, and 11 bases lay in between. CDR1 SNHLY and CDR2 FYNNEI come from the germline V gene. CDR3 nucleotides: TGTGCCAGCAGTGAAGCCAGAGGGACGAATGGCTACACCTTC. It translates to CASSEARGTNGYTF.

The gene calls are TRBV5-5 and TRBJ1-1; TRBD1 agrees at 7 bases. Germline lookup yields CDR1 SGHKS and CDR2 YYEKEE (reference sequence). V gave up 4 bases and J gave up 2 bases; unmatched junction bases: 5. CDR3 length: 14 residues. This chain's CDR3 is CASSVQGGNTEAFF. The CDR3 DNA sequence: TGTGCCAGCAGCGTTCAGGGGGGCAACACTGAAGCTTTCTTT.

This clone has just a few counts. This chain's CDR3 is CASSAGTFDYEQYF. The CDR3 nucleotides are TGTGCCAGCAGCGCCGGGACATTTGACTACGAGCAGTACTTC. The rearrangement uses TRBV5-4 and TRBJ2-7; D may be TRBD1 (6 bases). The CDR3 spans 14 residues. Germline V gene sequence: CDR1 SGHNT, CDR2 YYREEE (reference sequence). Trimming cost V 4 bases and J 3 bases, with 14 bases left between them.

The chain is built from TRBV25-1 and TRBJ1-2; 8 bases agree with TRBD1. In germline, CDR1 is MGHDK, CDR2 SYGVNS. The CDR3 runs 15 residues. Trimming at V came to 6 bases and at J to 3 bases, leaving 9 bases not matched to a gene. The CDR3 sequence is CASRAIQGADYGYTF. CDR3 DNA sequence: TGTGCCAGCAGGGCGATTCAGGGGGCGGACTATGGCTACACCTTC.

The genes are TRBV30 and TRBJ2-3, with D perhaps TRBD1 (5 bases). The germline V and J ends were trimmed by 2 bases and 2 bases, with 11 bases remaining between them. Germline lookup yields CDR1 GTSNPN and CDR2 SVGIG (reference sequence). CDR3 length equals 14 residues. The CDR3 region has the DNA TGTGCCTGGAGTCTGGGCAGGGACACAGATACGCAGTATTTT. Its translation: CAWSLGRDTDTQYF.

This clone is categorized as medium-sized. This chain links TRBV6-6 with TRBJ2-5, with D perhaps matching TRBD1 or TRBD2 (6 bases each). Between the trimmed V and J ends, which lost 4 bases and 5 bases, there was a span of 20 bases. The CDR3 is 16 amino acids. Germline-derived CDR1 and CDR2 are MNHNY and SVGAGI (reference sequence). The chain's CDR3 is CASSSTRGGPRETQYF. CDR3 DNA: TGTGCCAGCAGTTCCACCAGGGGAGGACCGCGGGAGACCCAGTACTTC.

This chain connects TRBV7-9 to TRBJ1-2; possible D gene TRBD1, 5 bases. Trimming removed 5 bases from V and 1 base from J, with 14 bases in between. Germline V gene data show CDR1 as SEHNR and CDR2 as FQNEAQ (reference sequence). The CDR3 is 15 amino acids. The CDR3 is CASSTPSGGNYGYTF. CDR3 in DNA: TGTGCCAGCAGCACTCCCAGTGGGGGTAACTATGGCTACACCTTC.

The chain uses TRBV7-8 and TRBJ2-6, with D unresolved. This CDR3 comprises 18 residues. Germline lookup yields CDR1 SGHVS and CDR2 FQNEAQ. Trimming pared 1 base from V and 0 bases from J, leaving 13 bases between. CDR3 nucleotides: TGTGCCAGCAGCTTAGGAAGAGCCGGGTACTCTGGGGCCAACGTCCTGACTTTC. Its protein is CASSLGRAGYSGANVLTF.

The rearrangement uses TRBV5-1 and TRBJ1-1, with TRBD1 matching 8 bases. CDR3 size: 15 residues. V shed 4 bases and J 3 bases; nucleotides not matched to a gene: 8. Germline loops: CDR1 SGHRS, CDR2 YFSETQ. For the CDR3, the DNA is TGCGCCAGCAGCCCCGGACAGGGAGGGGACACTGAAGCTTTCTTT. Translated, it gives CASSPGQGGDTEAFF.

This sequence joins TRBV7-2 and TRBJ2-7; D is unresolved. The CDR3 sequence is 11 residues long. Germline V gene data show CDR1 as SGHTA and CDR2 as FQGNSA. Trimming shortened V by 5 bases and J by 3 bases, and 5 bases separated the two germline ends. The CDR3 loop is CASSSFYEQYF. The CDR3, as DNA: TGTGCCAGCAGCAGTTTCTACGAGCAGTACTTC.

CDR3 loop: CASSWDRAGGYGYTF. CDR3 coding DNA: TGTGCCAGCAGCTGGGACAGGGCGGGAGGTTATGGCTACACCTTC. The rearrangement uses TRBV5-6 and TRBJ1-2; 9 bases line up with TRBD1. The germline CDR1 and CDR2 sequences are SGHDT and YYEEEE. V shed 3 bases and J 5 bases; nucleotides not matched to a gene: 8. This CDR3 has 15 amino acids.

V gene TRBV19 combines with J gene TRBJ1-2; unclear D gene. Germline-derived CDR1 and CDR2 are LNHDA and SQIVND (reference sequence). This CDR3 comprises 13 residues. Trimming took off 3 bases at V and 4 bases at J, with 9 bases between the two ends. Here the CDR3 reads CASSIEVFYGYTF. The CDR3, as DNA: TGTGCCAGTAGTATCGAAGTTTTCTATGGCTACACCTTC.

The V call is TRBV9, the J call TRBJ2-3; D ambiguous. This CDR3 has 15 amino acids. V gave up 0 bases and J gave up 5 bases, with 13 bases separating them. The germline V gene has CDR1 SGDLS and CDR2 YYNGEE. CDR3 residues: CASSVATVEQDTQYF. The CDR3 region has the DNA TGTGCCAGCAGCGTAGCTACGGTAGAACAAGATACGCAGTATTTT.